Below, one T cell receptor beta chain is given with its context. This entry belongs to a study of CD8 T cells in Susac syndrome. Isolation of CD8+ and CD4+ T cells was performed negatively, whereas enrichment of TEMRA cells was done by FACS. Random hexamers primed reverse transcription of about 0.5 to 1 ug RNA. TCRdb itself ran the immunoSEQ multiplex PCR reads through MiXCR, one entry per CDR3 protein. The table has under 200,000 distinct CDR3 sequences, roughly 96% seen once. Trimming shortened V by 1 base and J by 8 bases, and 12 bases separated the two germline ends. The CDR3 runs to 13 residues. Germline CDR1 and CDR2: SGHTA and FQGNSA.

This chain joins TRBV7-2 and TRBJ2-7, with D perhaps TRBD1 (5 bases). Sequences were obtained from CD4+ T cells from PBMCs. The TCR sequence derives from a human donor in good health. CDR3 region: CASSLVSGNKQYF. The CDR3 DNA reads TGTGCCAGCAGCTTAGTCTCAGGGAATAAGCAGTACTTC.